This paragraph covers one TCR beta chain sequence. Its antigen is currently unknown. This sample's treatment: oral pan-JAK inhibitor, 5-10 mg twice daily. V was clipped by 7 bases and J by 3 bases; unmatched bases: 8. The germline gives CDR1 MNHEY, CDR2 SVGAGI. This CDR3 spans 14 amino acids. The sample originates from a study of CD8+ T cells in alopecia areata. About the study: Those patients who were treated received oral tofacitinib, which was given at 5 to 10 mg twice daily for moderate-to-severe alopecia areata.

Extracted from the samples, RNA was reverse transcribed into cDNA to serve as the sequencing template. Some clones are missing from TCRdb's copy, which holds only in-frame ones; the method was immunoSEQ multiplex PCR. The table has 80,000 to 100,000 clones, 44% seen once. Study-level results: While tofacitinib was given, many expanded lesional clones persisted in scalp and blood. Clonality in the scalp and expanded CD8+ clones ranked among the top 100 were significantly decreased by tofacitinib.

The sample was CD8+ T cells sorted from blood, taken at week 24, from a patient treated with tofacitinib. The chain employs TRBV6-5 and TRBJ2-7, with 8 bases matching TRBD2. The sequence was collected from a human donor with alopecia areata. CDR3 protein: CASTSGRGGYEQYF. In DNA form, the CDR3 reads TGTGCCAGCACGAGCGGGAGAGGCGGCTACGAGCAGTACTTC.